Below are 17 T cell receptor beta chains sequenced from a single sample in a study of chemoradiotherapy in HPV16-positive cancers. The table came from immunoSEQ multiplex PCR; TCRdb's copy has only in-frame clones and leaves some out. The sample includes about 23,000 clones, approximately 84% of them seen just once. Sequenced material: blood, taken from a patient who underwent chemoradiotherapy. The origin of the receptors is a human donor with HPV-associated anogenital cancer.

This clone was observed a few times. This chain joins TRBV5-4 and TRBJ2-1; 8 positions match TRBD2. CDR1 and CDR2 from the germline V gene are SGHNT and YYREEE (reference sequence). The CDR3 contains 16 residues. V was pared by 4 bases and J by 2 bases, with 8 bases of the junction left unmatched. Here the CDR3 reads CASSQQRAGAYNEQFF. The CDR3 DNA sequence: TGTGCCAGCAGCCAGCAGAGAGCGGGGGCCTACAATGAGCAGTTCTTC. Using reference TRBV5-4 and TRBJ2-1 for the parts outside the CDR3, the full variable domain is ETGVTQSPTHLIKTRGQQVTLRCSSQSGHNTVSWYQQALGQGPQFIFQYYREEENGRGNFPPRFSGLQFPNYSSELNVNALELDDSALYLCASSQQRAGAYNEQFFGPGTRLTVL.

V and J are TRBV30 and TRBJ1-5; 7 bases fit TRBD1. This CDR3 contains 13 residues. V lost 3 bases to trimming and J lost 5 bases; unmatched junction nucleotides: 4. CDR1 GTSNPN and CDR2 SVGIG come from the germline V gene (reference sequence). The CDR3 nucleotides read TGTGCCTGGAGCCCGGGACAGCATCAGCCCCAGCATTTT. This encodes CAWSPGQHQPQHF.

In DNA, the CDR3 is TGCAGCGCCCAATTAGGGGGCCGTTCACCCCTCCACTTT. Translating gives CSAQLGGRSPLHF. The genes are TRBV29-1 and TRBJ1-6; 7 nucleotides align to TRBD1. Germline-derived CDR1 and CDR2 are SQVTM and ANQGSEA. V lost 7 bases to trimming and J lost 9 bases; unmatched junction nucleotides: 9. The CDR3 extends over 13 amino acids.

V is TRBV9 and J is TRBJ2-1; 12 bases fit TRBD2. Losses at the gene ends were 3 bases for V and 9 bases for J; bases not matched to a gene: 4. The CDR3 totals 14 residues. Germline CDR1 reads SGDLS; CDR2 reads YYNGEE. CDR3 bases: TGTGCCAGCAGCGGTACTAGCGGGGGGAGTGAGCAGTTCTTC. It specifies CASSGTSGGSEQFF.

This clone appeared a single time. The V and J genes are TRBV20-1 and TRBJ2-5; D is unclear. Deletions cut 5 bases from V and 7 bases from J, with 8 bases between. This CDR3 comprises 10 residues. The germline V gene has CDR1 DFQATT and CDR2 SNEGSKA (reference sequence). CDR3 DNA: TGCAGTGCTTCGCTTGGGACCCAGTACTTC. This encodes CSASLGTQYF.

Remarks on this clone: Other DNA sequences of this sample code for an identical CDR3. This sequence joins TRBV18 and TRBJ2-5; 7 nucleotides align to TRBD2. The CDR3 consists of 14 residues. Germline CDR1 and CDR2: KGHSH and LQKENI. V lost 1 base and J lost 1; bases outside the gene matches: 0. The CDR3 region has the DNA TGTGCCAGCTCACCACGGACTAGCCAAGAGACCCAGTACTTC. Translated, it gives CASSPRTSQETQYF. The variable domain in full, with the rest retrieved from reference TRBV18 and TRBJ2-5, is NAGVMQNPRHLVRRRGQEARLRCSPMKGHSHVYWYRQLPEEGLKFMVYLQKENIIDESGMPKERFSAEFPKEGPSILRIQQVVRGDSAAYFCASSPRTSQETQYFGPGTRLLVL.

The chain couples TRBV5-1 to TRBJ1-5; D perhaps matches TRBD1 (5 bases). CDR1 is SGHRS and CDR2 is YFSETQ in the germline V gene. Deletions cut 4 bases from V and 0 bases from J, with 11 bases between. The CDR3 sequence is 15 residues long. CDR3 coding DNA: TGCGCCAGCAGCCGGGACGGGAATAGCAATCAGCCCCAGCATTTT. Protein product: CASSRDGNSNQPQHF.

V usage is TRBV25-1 and J usage is TRBJ1-6, with unresolved D. The CDR3 runs to 13 residues. Germline V CDR1 and CDR2: MGHDK, SYGVNS. V dropped 2 bases and J dropped 10 bases, with 9 bases sitting between them. This chain's CDR3 is CASSEQEESPLHF. The CDR3 DNA reads TGTGCCAGCAGTGAACAGGAGGAGTCACCCCTCCACTTT.

This clone was recorded once. The rearrangement links TRBV5-4 to TRBJ2-1; D is perhaps TRBD2 (6 bases). The CDR3 is 16 residues long. The germline V gene has CDR1 SGHNT and CDR2 YYREEE (reference sequence). V was cut by 3 bases and J by 5 bases, with 18 bases left in between. In DNA, the CDR3 is TGTGCCAGCAGCTCCCAGGGAGGCTCCTTCCACAATGAGCAGTTCTTC. The encoded protein is CASSSQGGSFHNEQFF.

The V gene is TRBV7-9, the J gene TRBJ1-5, with TRBD1 matching over 10 bases. Germline CDR1 SEHNR, CDR2 FQNEAQ (reference sequence). With V trimmed by 5 bases and J by 10 bases, 8 bases remained unmatched. The CDR3 spans 14 residues. The CDR3 bases are TGTGCCAGCAGCCTCGGGACAGGGGATCTTCCCCAGCATTTT. Residues: CASSLGTGDLPQHF.

V usage is TRBV9 and J usage is TRBJ2-2; D call uncertain. This CDR3 has 13 residues. V was clipped by 4 bases and J by 7 bases, with 11 bases between them. Germline V gene data show CDR1 as SGDLS and CDR2 as YYNGEE. CDR3 nucleotide sequence: TGTGCCAGCAGCCATAATAATGGCGGGGAGCTGTTTTTT. This codes for CASSHNNGGELFF.

The chain is built from TRBV19 and TRBJ1-2; the D gene is possibly TRBD1 (5 bases). The CDR3 runs to 14 residues. Germline lookup yields CDR1 LNHDA and CDR2 SQIVND (reference sequence). Trimming left V 7 bases short and J 5 bases short, with 17 bases between. Here the CDR3 DNA reads TGTGCCAGTAATCTCCGGGACCCTTATTATGGCTACACCTTC. Protein: CASNLRDPYYGYTF.

V usage is TRBV5-4 and J usage is TRBJ2-5; 11 bases agree with TRBD1. Trimming removed 4 bases from V and 2 bases from J; junction bases left unmatched: 7. The germline V gene encodes CDR1 SGHNT and CDR2 YYREEE (reference sequence). This CDR3 region has 16 residues. CDR3 bases: TGTGCCAGCAGCACTTCGGGACAGGGGGTTCAAGAGACCCAGTACTTC. Amino acid sequence: CASSTSGQGVQETQYF.

The chain couples TRBV19 to TRBJ2-2; 9 nucleotides match TRBD2. Germline assignment: CDR1 LNHDA and CDR2 SQIVND (reference sequence). With 3 bases clipped from V and 3 bases from J, the junction kept 14 bases outside the gene matches. CDR3 length: 19 residues. As DNA, the CDR3 is TGTGCCAGTAGTATTGGGTCTAGCGGGGACTTTTGGGACACCGGGGAGCTGTTTTTT. Translation gives CASSIGSSGDFWDTGELFF.

The chain carries TRBV11-2 and TRBJ2-5; TRBD2 is a possible D gene (6 bases). Looked up from germline, CDR1 is SGHAT and CDR2 is FQNNGV. The ends were cut back, 0 bases at V and 4 bases at J, with 27 bases in the middle. This CDR3 spans 20 amino acids. The DNA of the CDR3 is TGTGCCAGCAGCTTAGATGCCGGAGGGGCTGCGGGGCCCCCCGGAGAGACCCAGTACTTC. It translates to CASSLDAGGAAGPPGETQYF.

With respect to this clone: Relative to the germline gene, one junction end is altered; a read error may explain this. The genes are TRBV5-8 and TRBJ2-1; TRBD2 matches 10 bases. The CDR3 is 15 amino acids. Germline V gene data show CDR1 as SGHTS and CDR2 as YDEGEE. CDR3 amino acids: CASSLGVAGGKNSIF. The CDR3 DNA reads TGTGCCAGCAGCTTGGGAGTAGCGGGAGGTAAAAATTCAATCTTC.

As DNA, the CDR3 is TGTGCCAGCAGCTTGGCCGTGTGGTCTTCCTCTGGGGCCAACGTCCTGACTTTC. It is translated as CASSLAVWSSSGANVLTF. The V gene is TRBV5-5, the J gene TRBJ2-6; D remains ambiguous. V dropped 0 bases and J dropped 0 bases, with 13 bases sitting between them. CDR1 SGHKS and CDR2 YYEKEE come from the germline V gene (reference sequence). The CDR3 has 18 residues.